These 18 T cell receptor beta chains share one sample of origin, sequenced in a study of blood T cell repertoires in COVID-19. The method was immunoSEQ multiplex PCR; TCRdb's version includes in-frame clones alone and lacks a portion of them. The repertoire holds just under 350,000 clones, with around nine tenths as singletons. The sample consisted of peripheral blood. Every receptor here comes from a woman between 18 and 30 years old who had recovered from COVID-19.

The chain carries TRBV19 and TRBJ1-1, with 8 bases fitting TRBD1. Per germline, CDR1 LNHDA and CDR2 SQIVND (reference sequence). CDR3 length: 15 residues. V lost 5 bases, J lost 5 bases, and 10 bases stayed unmatched. The CDR3 loop is CASSPTGVVRTEAFF. The CDR3, as DNA: TGTGCCAGTAGTCCGACAGGGGTGGTAAGAACTGAAGCTTTCTTT.

This clone showed up just a few times. The chain employs TRBV6-2 or TRBV6-3 and TRBJ1-5; 7 nucleotides agree with TRBD1. This CDR3 is built from 14 residues. Unmatched junction bases numbered 6, after V lost 4 bases and J lost 6 bases. CDR1 and CDR2 (germline): MNHEY, SVGEGT. The CDR3 DNA is TGTGCCAGCAGTTTAGGGCAGGGGGTTCAGCCCCAGCATTTT. Its translation: CASSLGQGVQPQHF.

Here the CDR3 reads CASSELAGGFQETQYF. CDR3 DNA: TGTGCCAGCAGTGAATTAGCGGGAGGGTTCCAGGAGACCCAGTACTTC. The chain couples TRBV6-1 to TRBJ2-5; 11 positions agree with TRBD2. The length of the CDR3 is 16 residues. V lost 2 bases and J lost 5; bases outside the gene matches: 7. CDR1 and CDR2 from the germline V gene are MNHNS and SASEGT.

The chain combines TRBV30 with TRBJ1-4; 7 bases line up with TRBD1. The V gene end was trimmed by 3 bases and the J gene end by 2 bases; junction bases not matched to a gene: 3. Germline loops: CDR1 GTSNPN, CDR2 SVGIG (reference sequence). The CDR3 consists of 14 residues. The chain's CDR3 is CAWSTGDTNEKLFF. The CDR3 nucleotides are TGTGCCTGGAGCACAGGGGACACTAATGAAAAACTGTTTTTT.

Written as DNA, the CDR3 is TGTGCCAGCAGCTTAGTCATCACTAGCGACACCTACGAGCAGTACGTC. It translates to CASSLVITSDTYEQYV. The chain joins TRBV7-2 to TRBJ2-7; 7 bases map to TRBD2. The trim removed 1 base at V and 2 bases at J, leaving 8 bases unmatched. CDR1 is SGHTA, CDR2 FQGNSA, per germline. The length of the CDR3 is 16 residues.

J is TRBJ1-2 and V is TRBV11-3; D perhaps matches TRBD1 (5 bases). CDR1 and CDR2 from the germline V gene are SGHNT and YENEEA. This CDR3 has 13 amino acids. Trimming removed 2 bases at V and 3 bases at J, with 7 bases between. CDR3 in amino acids: CASSLQGYYGYTF. For the CDR3, the DNA is TGTGCCAGCAGCTTACAGGGATACTATGGCTACACCTTC.

The chain combines TRBV7-6 with TRBJ2-1; D is possibly TRBD1 (5 bases). Trimming shortened V by 5 bases and J by 0 bases, and 17 bases separated the two germline ends. Germline V gene data show CDR1 as SGHVS and CDR2 as FNYEAQ. There are 17 residues in the CDR3. CDR3 DNA sequence: TGTGCCAGCAGCCTCATCTCTAGGGGCATCTCCTACAATGAGCAGTTCTTC. It codes for CASSLISRGISYNEQFF.

The chain has TRBV27 and TRBJ1-2; 8 bases align to TRBD1. Germline CDR1 is MNHEY and CDR2 is SMNVEV (reference sequence). V lost 6 bases to trimming and J lost 8 bases; unmatched junction nucleotides: 8. The CDR3 spans 13 residues. CDR3 loop: CASRLDRDNGYTF. Written as DNA, the CDR3 is TGTGCCAGCAGGCTGGACAGGGATAACGGCTACACCTTC.

V and J are TRBV11-3 and TRBJ2-1; 9 nucleotides line up with TRBD2. Germline-derived CDR1 and CDR2 are SGHNT and YENEEA. CDR3 length: 16 amino acids. V lost 2 bases and J lost 4; bases outside the gene matches: 6. DNA of the CDR3: TGTGCCAGCAGCTTATTACTAGCGGGCCATTACAATGAGCAGTTCTTC. This sequence encodes CASSLLLAGHYNEQFF.

The chain is built from TRBV5-4 and TRBJ2-5; D may be TRBD1 (6 bases). V was pared by 0 bases and J by 1 base, with 7 bases between. The CDR3 runs to 14 residues. Germline CDR1 SGHNT, CDR2 YYREEE (reference sequence). CDR3 residues: CASSLGTAQETQYF. CDR3 DNA: TGTGCCAGCAGCTTGGGGACAGCCCAAGAGACCCAGTACTTC.

This chain joins TRBV19 and TRBJ2-1, with 8 nucleotides matching TRBD2. V lost 0 bases to trimming and J lost 15 bases; unmatched junction nucleotides: 16. The CDR3 sequence is 16 residues long. From germline, CDR1 is LNHDA and CDR2 SQIVND (reference sequence). CDR3 in amino acids: CASSIDGGSSGTTMFF. CDR3 DNA sequence: TGTGCCAGTAGTATAGACGGGGGGAGTAGCGGGACTACAATGTTCTTC.

The V and J genes are TRBV21-1 and TRBJ2-7; the DNA was not used to check the table's D call, TRBD2. TRBV21-1 is a pseudogene segment. There are 15 residues in the CDR3. The CDR3: CASRGDSNNSYEQYV. In DNA, the CDR3 is TGTGCCAGCAGAGGGGACTCCAATAACTCCTACGAGCAGTACGTC.

DNA for the CDR3: TGTGCCAGCAGAGTAACAGGGTCGGCCAAAAACATTCAGTACTTC. This translates into CASRVTGSAKNIQYF. The chain is built from TRBV27 and TRBJ2-4; TRBD1 is a possible D gene (6 bases). This CDR3 contains 15 residues. Germline V gene data show CDR1 as MNHEY and CDR2 as SMNVEV (reference sequence). V dropped 6 bases and J dropped 1 base, with 13 bases sitting between them.

This chain connects TRBV27 to TRBJ2-1; the match to TRBD1 covers 11 bases. Trimming cost V 5 bases and J 3 bases; bases outside gene matches: 6. This CDR3 is built from 16 residues. Germline V gene sequence: CDR1 MNHEY, CDR2 SMNVEV (reference sequence). The DNA for the CDR3 is TGTGCCAGCAGTGTATACGGGACAGGGGGCTACAATGAGCAGTTCTTC. This encodes CASSVYGTGGYNEQFF.

The genes are TRBV4-3 and TRBJ1-5; possibly TRBD1 for D (5 bases). This CDR3 is built from 14 residues. Trimming removed 1 base at V and 1 base at J, with 5 bases between. The germline gives CDR1 LGHNA, CDR2 YSLEER. CDR3 sequence (DNA): TGCGCCAGCAGCCAAGGACAGAGCAATCAGCCCCAGCATTTT. Its translation: CASSQGQSNQPQHF.

This chain uses TRBV11-2 with TRBJ2-1; D is ambiguous. Trimming took 0 bases from V and 3 from J, leaving 21 bases between them. From germline, CDR1 is SGHAT and CDR2 FQNNGV. CDR3 length equals 19 residues. Written as DNA, the CDR3 is TGTGCCAGCAGCTTAGATGGTTTTGAGGTGCGTACCCTCTACAATGAGCAGTTCTTC. Translated: CASSLDGFEVRTLYNEQFF. Full variable domain (missing parts from reference TRBV11-2 and TRBJ2-1): EAGVAQSPRYKIIEKRQSVAFWCNPISGHATLYWYQQILGQGPKLLIQFQNNGVVDDSQLPKDRFSAERLKGVDSTLKIQPAKLEDSAVYLCASSLDGFEVRTLYNEQFFGPGTRLTVL.

The chain combines TRBV7-8 with TRBJ2-7, with no clear D. Germline CDR1 SGHVS, CDR2 FQNEAQ. The CDR3 length is 10 residues. V lost 2 bases, J lost 9 bases, and 5 bases lay in between. Here the CDR3 reads CASSLLGQYV. The CDR3 DNA is TGTGCCAGCAGCTTACTAGGGCAGTACGTC.

A word on this clone: Other DNA sequences of this sample code for an identical CDR3. This chain connects TRBV6-2 or TRBV6-3 to TRBJ1-1; 8 bases agree with TRBD1. The CDR3 is 13 residues long. V shed 4 bases and J 4 bases; nucleotides not matched to a gene: 2. Germline-derived CDR1 and CDR2 are MNHEY and SVGEGT. In DNA, the CDR3 is TGTGCCAGCAGTTCAACAGGGGGCACTGAAGCTTTCTTT. It translates to CASSSTGGTEAFF.